This T cell receptor beta chain was found in a study of T cell responses to AZD1222 COVID-19 vaccine. Repertoires were generated with immunoSEQ multiplex PCR, while TCRdb's copy carries only in-frame clones and drops some. The data contain 130,000 or so clones, about 90% of them singletons. The study, taken as a whole, reports: Repertoires were collected only later (after the peak T cell response had occurred). Reportedly, nearly half the spike-specific TCRs target unmutated variant regions.

Regarding this clone: Its specificity is not known.

This CDR3 has 12 amino acids. V was clipped by 5 bases and J by 10 bases; unmatched bases: 4. Germline V CDR1 and CDR2: SGHVS, FNYEAQ. The TCR sequence derives from an adult in good health. The V call is TRBV7-6, the J call TRBJ2-1; TRBD1 matches at 8 bases. Material: peripheral blood, obtained on day 0 of AZD1222 vaccination. This chain's CDR3 is CASSDRDREQFF. CDR3 bases: TGTGCCAGCAGCGACCGGGACAGGGAGCAGTTCTTC.